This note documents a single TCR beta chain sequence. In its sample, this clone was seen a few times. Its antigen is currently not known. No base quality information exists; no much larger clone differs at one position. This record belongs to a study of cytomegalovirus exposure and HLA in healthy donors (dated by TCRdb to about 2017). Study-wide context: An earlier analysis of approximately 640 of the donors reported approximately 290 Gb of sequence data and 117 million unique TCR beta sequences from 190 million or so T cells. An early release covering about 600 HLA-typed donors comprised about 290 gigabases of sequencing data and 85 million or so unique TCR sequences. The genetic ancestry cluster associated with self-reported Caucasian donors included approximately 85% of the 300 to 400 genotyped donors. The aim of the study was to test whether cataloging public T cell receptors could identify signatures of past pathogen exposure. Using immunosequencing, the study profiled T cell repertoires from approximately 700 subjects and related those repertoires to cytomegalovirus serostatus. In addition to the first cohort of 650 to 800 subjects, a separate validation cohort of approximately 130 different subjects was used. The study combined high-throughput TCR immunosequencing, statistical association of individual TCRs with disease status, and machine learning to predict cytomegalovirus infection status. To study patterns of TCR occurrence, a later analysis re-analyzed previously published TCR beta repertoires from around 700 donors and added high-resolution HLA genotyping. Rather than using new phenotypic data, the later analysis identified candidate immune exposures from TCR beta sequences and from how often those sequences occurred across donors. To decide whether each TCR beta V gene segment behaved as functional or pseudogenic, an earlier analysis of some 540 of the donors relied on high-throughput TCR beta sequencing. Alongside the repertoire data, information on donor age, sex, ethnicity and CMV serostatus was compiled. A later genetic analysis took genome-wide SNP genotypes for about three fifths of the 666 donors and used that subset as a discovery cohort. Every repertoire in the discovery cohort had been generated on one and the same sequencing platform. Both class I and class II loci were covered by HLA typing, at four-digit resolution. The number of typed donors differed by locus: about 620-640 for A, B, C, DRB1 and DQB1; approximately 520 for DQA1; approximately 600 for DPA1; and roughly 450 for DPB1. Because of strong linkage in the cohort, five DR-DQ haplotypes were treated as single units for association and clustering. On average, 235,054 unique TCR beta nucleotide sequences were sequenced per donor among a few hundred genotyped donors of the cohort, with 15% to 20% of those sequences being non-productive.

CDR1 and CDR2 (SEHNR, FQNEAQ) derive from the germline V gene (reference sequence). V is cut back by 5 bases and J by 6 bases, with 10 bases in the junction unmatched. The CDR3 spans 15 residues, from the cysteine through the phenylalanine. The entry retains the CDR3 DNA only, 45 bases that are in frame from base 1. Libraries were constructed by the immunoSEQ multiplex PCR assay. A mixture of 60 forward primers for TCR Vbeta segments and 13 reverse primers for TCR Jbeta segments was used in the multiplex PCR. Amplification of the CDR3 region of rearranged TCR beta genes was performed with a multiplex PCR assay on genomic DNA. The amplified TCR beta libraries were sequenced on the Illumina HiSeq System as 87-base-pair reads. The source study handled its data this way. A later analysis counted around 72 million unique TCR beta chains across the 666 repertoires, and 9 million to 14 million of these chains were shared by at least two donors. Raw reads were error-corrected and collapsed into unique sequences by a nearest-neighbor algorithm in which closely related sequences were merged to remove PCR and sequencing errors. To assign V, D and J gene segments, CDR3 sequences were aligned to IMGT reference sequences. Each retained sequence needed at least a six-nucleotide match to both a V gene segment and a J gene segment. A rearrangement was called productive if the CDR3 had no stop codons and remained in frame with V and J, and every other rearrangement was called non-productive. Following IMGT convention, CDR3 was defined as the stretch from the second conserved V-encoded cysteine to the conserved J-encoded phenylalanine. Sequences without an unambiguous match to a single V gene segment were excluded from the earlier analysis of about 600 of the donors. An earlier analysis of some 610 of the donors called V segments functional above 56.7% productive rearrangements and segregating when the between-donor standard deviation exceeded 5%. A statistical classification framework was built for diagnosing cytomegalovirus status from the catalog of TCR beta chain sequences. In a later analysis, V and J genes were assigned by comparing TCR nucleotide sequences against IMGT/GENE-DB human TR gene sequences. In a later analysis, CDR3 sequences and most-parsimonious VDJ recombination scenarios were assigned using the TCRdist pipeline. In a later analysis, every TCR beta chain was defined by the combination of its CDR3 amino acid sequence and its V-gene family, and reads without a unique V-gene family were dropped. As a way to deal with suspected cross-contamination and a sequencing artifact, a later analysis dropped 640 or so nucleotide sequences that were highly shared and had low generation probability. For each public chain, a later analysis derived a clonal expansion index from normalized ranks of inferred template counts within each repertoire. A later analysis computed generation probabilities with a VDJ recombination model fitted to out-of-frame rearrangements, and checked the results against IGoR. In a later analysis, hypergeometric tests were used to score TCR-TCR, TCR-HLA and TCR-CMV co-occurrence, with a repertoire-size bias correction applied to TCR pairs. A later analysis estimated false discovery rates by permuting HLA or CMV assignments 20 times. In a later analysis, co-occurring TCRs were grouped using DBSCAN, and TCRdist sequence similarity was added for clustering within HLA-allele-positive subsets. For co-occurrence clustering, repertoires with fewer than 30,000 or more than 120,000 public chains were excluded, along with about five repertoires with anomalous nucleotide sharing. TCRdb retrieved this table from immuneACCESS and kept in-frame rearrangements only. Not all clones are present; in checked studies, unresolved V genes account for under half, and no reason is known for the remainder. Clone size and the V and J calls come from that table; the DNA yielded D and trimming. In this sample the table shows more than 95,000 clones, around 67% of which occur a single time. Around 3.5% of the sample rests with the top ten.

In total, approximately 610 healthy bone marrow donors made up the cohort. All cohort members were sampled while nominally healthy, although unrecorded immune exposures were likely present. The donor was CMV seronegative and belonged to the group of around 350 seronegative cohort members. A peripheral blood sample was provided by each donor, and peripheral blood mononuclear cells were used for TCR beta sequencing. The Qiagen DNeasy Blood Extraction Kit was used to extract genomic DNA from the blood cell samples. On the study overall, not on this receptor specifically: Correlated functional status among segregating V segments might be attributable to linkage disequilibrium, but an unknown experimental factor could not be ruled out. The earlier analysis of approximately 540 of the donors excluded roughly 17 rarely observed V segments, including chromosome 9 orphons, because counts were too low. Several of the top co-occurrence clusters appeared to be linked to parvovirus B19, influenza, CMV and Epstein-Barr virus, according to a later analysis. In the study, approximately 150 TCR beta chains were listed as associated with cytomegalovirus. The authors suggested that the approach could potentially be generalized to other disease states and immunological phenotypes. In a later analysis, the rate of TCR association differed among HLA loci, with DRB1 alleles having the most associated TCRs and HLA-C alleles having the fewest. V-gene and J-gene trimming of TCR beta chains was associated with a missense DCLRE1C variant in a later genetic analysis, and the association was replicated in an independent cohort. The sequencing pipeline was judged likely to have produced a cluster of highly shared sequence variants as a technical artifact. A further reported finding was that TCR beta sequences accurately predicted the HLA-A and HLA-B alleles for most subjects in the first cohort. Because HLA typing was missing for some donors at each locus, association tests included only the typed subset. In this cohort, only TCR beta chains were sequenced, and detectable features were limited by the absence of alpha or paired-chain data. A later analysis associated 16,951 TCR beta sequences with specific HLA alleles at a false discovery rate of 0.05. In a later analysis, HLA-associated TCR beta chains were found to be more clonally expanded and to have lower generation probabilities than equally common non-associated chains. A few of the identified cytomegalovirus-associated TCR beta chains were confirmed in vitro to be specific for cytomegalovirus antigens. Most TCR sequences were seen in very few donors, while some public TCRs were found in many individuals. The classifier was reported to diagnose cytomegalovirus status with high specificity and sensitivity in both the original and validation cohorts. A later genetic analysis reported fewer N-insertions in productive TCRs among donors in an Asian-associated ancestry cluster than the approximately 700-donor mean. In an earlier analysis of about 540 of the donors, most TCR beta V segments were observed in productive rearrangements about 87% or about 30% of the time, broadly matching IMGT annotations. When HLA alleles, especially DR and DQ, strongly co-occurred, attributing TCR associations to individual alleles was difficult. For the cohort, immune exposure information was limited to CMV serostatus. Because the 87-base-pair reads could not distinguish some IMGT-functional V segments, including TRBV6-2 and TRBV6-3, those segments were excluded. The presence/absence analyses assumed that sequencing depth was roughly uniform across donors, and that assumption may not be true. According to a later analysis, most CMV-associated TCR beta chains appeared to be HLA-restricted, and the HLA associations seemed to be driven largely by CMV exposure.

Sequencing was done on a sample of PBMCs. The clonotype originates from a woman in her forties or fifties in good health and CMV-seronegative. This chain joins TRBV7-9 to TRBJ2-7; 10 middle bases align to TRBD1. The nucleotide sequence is TGTGCCAGCAGCGTATGGACAGGGGGAGCGGGCGAGCAGTACTTC. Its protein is CASSVWTGGAGEQYF.